This is a list of T cell receptor beta chains from one sample in a study of blood T cell repertoires in COVID-19. TCRdb keeps only in-frame clones here, not all; method: immunoSEQ multiplex PCR. The sample contains 120,000 to 150,000 clones, about 88% of which appear only once. Material: peripheral blood. Receptor source: a human donor in a cohort sampled during active COVID-19. The CDR3 runs from the conserved cysteine through the conserved F or W. Fields, in order: CDR3 protein, CDR3 DNA, V gene, clone size, J gene, D gene. The D gene is left open where the match is weak. Some rows have no size entry. The others give once, few or many, or a class for an expanded clone.

cdr3_aa: CASSLETSSREQFF; cdr3_nt: TGTGCCAGCAGCTTGGAGACTAGTTCCCGGGAGCAGTTCTTC; v_call: TRBV5-5; clone_size: -; j_call: TRBJ2-1; d_call: -
cdr3_aa: CASSVAAGGRETQYF; cdr3_nt: TGTGCCAGCAGCGTAGCAGCGGGAGGGCGAGAGACCCAGTACTTC; v_call: TRBV9; clone_size: -; j_call: TRBJ2-5; d_call: TRBD2
cdr3_aa: CASSLEDRGRNPYEQYF; cdr3_nt: TGTGCCAGCAGCTTGGAGGACAGGGGGCGCAACCCTTACGAGCAGTACTTC; v_call: TRBV5-5; clone_size: -; j_call: TRBJ2-7; d_call: TRBD1
cdr3_aa: CASSSNYGYEQYF; cdr3_nt: TGTGCCAGCAGCTCTAATTACGGCTACGAGCAGTACTTC; v_call: TRBV11-2; clone_size: -; j_call: TRBJ2-7; d_call: -
cdr3_aa: CASSFGAGQPQHF; cdr3_nt: TGTGCCAGCAGTTTTGGGGCGGGGCAGCCCCAGCATTTT; v_call: TRBV28; clone_size: -; j_call: TRBJ1-5; d_call: -
cdr3_aa: CASSLSQVEIRDRGDF; cdr3_nt: TGTGCCAGCAGTTTATCCCAAGTCGAAATAAGGGACAGGGGAGACTTC; v_call: TRBV28; clone_size: -; j_call: TRBJ2-7; d_call: TRBD1
cdr3_aa: CATSSRTPDGELFF; cdr3_nt: TGTGCCACCAGCAGCAGGACTCCAGACGGGGAGCTGTTTTTT; v_call: TRBV15; clone_size: -; j_call: TRBJ2-2; d_call: -
cdr3_aa: CASSPRGGGIDNEQFF; cdr3_nt: TGTGCCAGCAGCCCTCGGGGGGGCGGGATTGACAATGAGCAGTTCTTC; v_call: TRBV7-9; clone_size: once; j_call: TRBJ2-1; d_call: TRBD2
cdr3_aa: CAWSVLNSRYEQYF; cdr3_nt: TGTGCCTGGAGTGTACTGAACAGCCGGTACGAGCAGTACTTC; v_call: TRBV30; clone_size: -; j_call: TRBJ2-7; d_call: -
cdr3_aa: CATSRDKQGPINEKLFF; cdr3_nt: TGTGCCACCAGCAGAGATAAACAGGGACCCATTAATGAAAAACTGTTTTTT; v_call: TRBV15; clone_size: -; j_call: TRBJ1-4; d_call: -
cdr3_aa: CASSLLQGAPRWEQYF; cdr3_nt: TGTGCCAGCAGTTTATTACAGGGGGCGCCGCGATGGGAGCAGTACTTC; v_call: TRBV27; clone_size: -; j_call: TRBJ2-7; d_call: TRBD1
cdr3_aa: CASSGRGTDTQYF; cdr3_nt: TGTGCCAGCAGTGGGCGGGGCACAGATACGCAGTATTTT; v_call: TRBV12-3/TRBV12-4; clone_size: -; j_call: TRBJ2-3; d_call: -
cdr3_aa: CASRLSSGNTIYF; cdr3_nt: TGTGCCAGCAGGCTTAGCTCTGGAAACACCATATATTTT; v_call: TRBV28; clone_size: -; j_call: TRBJ1-3; d_call: -
cdr3_aa: CASSERSGANVLTF; cdr3_nt: TGTGCCAGCAGTGAACGTTCTGGGGCCAACGTCCTGACTTTC; v_call: TRBV2; clone_size: -; j_call: TRBJ2-6; d_call: -
cdr3_aa: CASSLVASGGNEQFF; cdr3_nt: TGTGCCAGCAGCTTGGTGGCTAGCGGGGGAAATGAGCAGTTCTTC; v_call: TRBV5-4; clone_size: -; j_call: TRBJ2-1; d_call: TRBD2
cdr3_aa: CASRDTLQGVYGYTF; cdr3_nt: TGTGCCAGTCGTGACACCCTACAGGGAGTTTATGGCTACACCTTC; v_call: TRBV19; clone_size: many; j_call: TRBJ1-2; d_call: -
cdr3_aa: CASSFTGKDTIYF; cdr3_nt: TGTGCCAGCAGTTTCACGGGGAAGGACACCATATATTTT; v_call: TRBV28; clone_size: -; j_call: TRBJ1-3; d_call: -
cdr3_aa: CASSYSRGSYGYTF; cdr3_nt: TGTGCCAGCAGTTACTCTAGGGGTAGCTATGGCTACACCTTC; v_call: TRBV6-5; clone_size: -; j_call: TRBJ1-2; d_call: -
cdr3_aa: CSVREYYEQYF; cdr3_nt: TGCAGTGTGCGGGAGTACTACGAGCAGTACTTC; v_call: TRBV20-1; clone_size: once; j_call: TRBJ2-7; d_call: TRBD2
cdr3_aa: CASRPRQGGYGYTF; cdr3_nt: TGTGCCAGCAGACCGAGACAGGGAGGCTATGGCTACACCTTC; v_call: TRBV27; clone_size: -; j_call: TRBJ1-2; d_call: TRBD1
cdr3_aa: CASSPWTGVFYEQYF; cdr3_nt: TGTGCCAGCAGCCCTTGGACAGGGGTTTTCTACGAGCAGTACTTC; v_call: TRBV7-3; clone_size: -; j_call: TRBJ2-7; d_call: TRBD1
cdr3_aa: CASSQGRLRRNTEAFF; cdr3_nt: TGCGCCAGCAGCCAGGGGCGCCTCCGTAGGAACACTGAAGCTTTCTTT; v_call: TRBV4-1; clone_size: -; j_call: TRBJ1-1; d_call: -
cdr3_aa: CATSDRELASGSDTQYF; cdr3_nt: TGTGCCACCAGTGATCGGGAGTTGGCTAGCGGGAGTGATACGCAGTATTTT; v_call: TRBV24-1; clone_size: few; j_call: TRBJ2-3; d_call: TRBD2
cdr3_aa: CASSFRDRGLYEQFF; cdr3_nt: TGTGCCAGCAGCTTTCGGGACAGGGGGCTGTATGAGCAGTTCTTC; v_call: TRBV7-9; clone_size: -; j_call: TRBJ2-1; d_call: TRBD1
cdr3_aa: CASSQPTATVRTGGYTF; cdr3_nt: TGCGCCAGCAGCCAACCTACAGCTACAGTCAGAACTGGGGGCTACACCTTC; v_call: TRBV4-1; clone_size: few; j_call: TRBJ1-2; d_call: -
cdr3_aa: CASSLPPSSVYYNEQFF; cdr3_nt: TGCGCCAGCAGCCTACCCCCTTCTAGCGTGTACTACAATGAGCAGTTCTTC; v_call: TRBV4-1; clone_size: -; j_call: TRBJ2-1; d_call: -
cdr3_aa: CASSKDPLDRERETQYF; cdr3_nt: TGTGCCAGCAGCAAAGACCCCCTTGACAGGGAAAGAGAGACCCAGTACTTC; v_call: TRBV21-1; clone_size: -; j_call: TRBJ2-5; d_call: -
cdr3_aa: CASSLRQGLYEQYF; cdr3_nt: TGTGCCAGCAGCCTAAGACAGGGGCTCTACGAGCAGTACTTC; v_call: TRBV5-5; clone_size: -; j_call: TRBJ2-7; d_call: TRBD1
cdr3_aa: CASSIRTGTSYEQYF; cdr3_nt: TGTGCCAGCAGCATCAGGACAGGGACCTCCTACGAGCAGTACTTC; v_call: TRBV3-1/TRBV3-2; clone_size: -; j_call: TRBJ2-7; d_call: TRBD1
cdr3_aa: CASSPRQGTDSTDTQYF; cdr3_nt: TGTGCCAGCAGTCCCCGACAGGGTACAGATAGCACAGATACGCAGTATTTT; v_call: TRBV28; clone_size: -; j_call: TRBJ2-3; d_call: TRBD1
cdr3_aa: CASRLHRIGNEQFF; cdr3_nt: TGTGCAAGTCGCTTACACAGGATTGGCAATGAGCAGTTCTTC; v_call: TRBV12-2; clone_size: -; j_call: TRBJ2-1; d_call: -
cdr3_aa: CASSTGTDNEKLFF; cdr3_nt: TGTGCCAGCTCAACCGGGACAGATAATGAAAAACTGTTTTTT; v_call: TRBV18; clone_size: -; j_call: TRBJ1-4; d_call: TRBD1
cdr3_aa: CASRLAGELFF; cdr3_nt: TGTGCCAGCAGACTGGCCGGGGAGCTGTTTTTT; v_call: TRBV12-3/TRBV12-4; clone_size: -; j_call: TRBJ2-2; d_call: -
cdr3_aa: CASSLGQTTEAFF; cdr3_nt: TGTGCCAGCAGTCTGGGACAGACAACTGAAGCTTTCTTT; v_call: TRBV27; clone_size: -; j_call: TRBJ1-1; d_call: TRBD1
cdr3_aa: CASGSGGAVETQYF; cdr3_nt: TGTGCTAGTGGTAGCGGGGGGGCGGTAGAGACCCAGTACTTC; v_call: TRBV12-5; clone_size: once; j_call: TRBJ2-5; d_call: TRBD2
cdr3_aa: CASTSNRGAGELFF; cdr3_nt: TGTGCCAGCACTTCGAACAGGGGAGCCGGGGAGCTGTTTTTT; v_call: TRBV6-5; clone_size: -; j_call: TRBJ2-2; d_call: TRBD1
cdr3_aa: CASSGGWNTEAFF; cdr3_nt: TGCGCCAGCTCGGGTGGTTGGAACACTGAAGCTTTCTTT; v_call: TRBV10-1; clone_size: -; j_call: TRBJ1-1; d_call: -
cdr3_aa: CASRHRVGNEQFF; cdr3_nt: TGTGCCAGCAGACACAGGGTGGGCAATGAGCAGTTCTTC; v_call: TRBV6-6; clone_size: -; j_call: TRBJ2-1; d_call: -
cdr3_aa: CASSSTDISYEQYF; cdr3_nt: TGTGCCAGCAGTTCAACGGACATCTCCTACGAGCAGTACTTC; v_call: TRBV27; clone_size: once; j_call: TRBJ2-7; d_call: -
cdr3_aa: CASSITPSGANVLTF; cdr3_nt: TGTGCCAGTAGTATCACACCCTCTGGGGCCAACGTCCTGACTTTC; v_call: TRBV19; clone_size: -; j_call: TRBJ2-6; d_call: -
cdr3_aa: CASSLGTGGLKTQYF; cdr3_nt: TGTGCCAGCAGCTTGGGAACAGGGGGCTTAAAGACCCAGTACTTC; v_call: TRBV5-5; clone_size: -; j_call: TRBJ2-5; d_call: TRBD1
cdr3_aa: CASSQEPQVWHEQYF; cdr3_nt: TGTGCCAGCAGCCAAGAGCCCCAGGTGTGGCACGAGCAGTACTTC; v_call: TRBV3-1/TRBV3-2; clone_size: -; j_call: TRBJ2-7; d_call: -
cdr3_aa: CASSSGTGGLQETQYF; cdr3_nt: TGCGCCAGCAGCTCCGGGACAGGGGGCCTCCAAGAGACCCAGTACTTC; v_call: TRBV5-1; clone_size: -; j_call: TRBJ2-5; d_call: TRBD1
cdr3_aa: CAWSPQYNSPLHF; cdr3_nt: TGTGCCTGGAGCCCTCAGTATAATTCACCCCTCCACTTT; v_call: TRBV30; clone_size: once; j_call: TRBJ1-6; d_call: -
cdr3_aa: CASSLARGQGAGEQYF; cdr3_nt: TGCGCCAGCAGCTTGGCCCGGGGACAGGGGGCTGGCGAGCAGTACTTC; v_call: TRBV5-1; clone_size: -; j_call: TRBJ2-7; d_call: TRBD1
cdr3_aa: CASRRRGSALYGYTF; cdr3_nt: TGTGCCAGCAGGCGGAGAGGTTCCGCACTCTATGGCTACACCTTC; v_call: TRBV6-5; clone_size: -; j_call: TRBJ1-2; d_call: -
cdr3_aa: CASSGSRLAVQETQYF; cdr3_nt: TGCGCCAGCAGTGGATCAAGACTAGCGGTCCAAGAGACCCAGTACTTC; v_call: TRBV10-2; clone_size: -; j_call: TRBJ2-5; d_call: TRBD2
cdr3_aa: CASSLRGPAVSYNEQFF; cdr3_nt: TGTGCCAGTAGCTTAAGGGGCCCGGCCGTATCCTACAATGAGCAGTTCTTC; v_call: TRBV19; clone_size: -; j_call: TRBJ2-1; d_call: -
cdr3_aa: CASSETGRAEAFF; cdr3_nt: TGTGCCAGCAGTGAAACAGGGAGAGCTGAAGCTTTCTTT; v_call: TRBV6-1; clone_size: -; j_call: TRBJ1-1; d_call: -
cdr3_aa: CASSLDPTGGGTDTQYF; cdr3_nt: TGTGCCAGCAGCTTAGACCCCACAGGGGGCGGAACAGATACGCAGTATTTT; v_call: TRBV7-6; clone_size: -; j_call: TRBJ2-3; d_call: TRBD1
cdr3_aa: CASSLGLAGGLSRNEQFF; cdr3_nt: TGTGCCAGCAGCCTCGGACTAGCGGGAGGCCTTAGTAGGAATGAGCAGTTCTTC; v_call: TRBV11-2; clone_size: -; j_call: TRBJ2-1; d_call: TRBD2
cdr3_aa: CASSLGQGNTGELFF; cdr3_nt: TGTGCCAGCAGCTTAGGCCAGGGGAACACCGGGGAGCTGTTTTTT; v_call: TRBV7-9; clone_size: many; j_call: TRBJ2-2; d_call: -
cdr3_aa: CASSEERNRGLEQYF; cdr3_nt: TGTGCCAGCAGTGAAGAACGAAACAGGGGTCTCGAGCAGTACTTC; v_call: TRBV6-1; clone_size: -; j_call: TRBJ2-7; d_call: TRBD1
cdr3_aa: CASSVGGVGDYGYTF; cdr3_nt: TGTGCCAGCAGCGTAGGTGGCGTAGGGGACTATGGCTACACCTTC; v_call: TRBV9; clone_size: -; j_call: TRBJ1-2; d_call: -